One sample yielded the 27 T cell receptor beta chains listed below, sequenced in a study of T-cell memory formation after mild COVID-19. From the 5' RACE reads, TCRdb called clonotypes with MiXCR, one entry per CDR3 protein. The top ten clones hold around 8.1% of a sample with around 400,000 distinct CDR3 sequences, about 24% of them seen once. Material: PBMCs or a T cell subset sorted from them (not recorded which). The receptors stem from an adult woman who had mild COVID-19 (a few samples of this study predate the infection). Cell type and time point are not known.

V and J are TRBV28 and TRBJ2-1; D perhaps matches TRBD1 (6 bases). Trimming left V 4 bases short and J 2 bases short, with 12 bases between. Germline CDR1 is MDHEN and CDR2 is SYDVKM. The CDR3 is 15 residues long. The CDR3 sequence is CASSSAGVAYNEQFF. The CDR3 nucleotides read TGTGCCAGCAGTTCCGCAGGGGTGGCCTACAATGAGCAGTTCTTC.

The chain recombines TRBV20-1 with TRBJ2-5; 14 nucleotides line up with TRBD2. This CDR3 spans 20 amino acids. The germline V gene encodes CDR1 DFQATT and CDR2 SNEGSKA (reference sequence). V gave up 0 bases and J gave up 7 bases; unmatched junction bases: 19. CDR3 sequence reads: CSARDLLGGLAGVRGGTQYF. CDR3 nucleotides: TGCAGTGCTAGAGACCTCTTGGGGGGACTAGCGGGAGTTCGAGGCGGGACCCAGTACTTC.

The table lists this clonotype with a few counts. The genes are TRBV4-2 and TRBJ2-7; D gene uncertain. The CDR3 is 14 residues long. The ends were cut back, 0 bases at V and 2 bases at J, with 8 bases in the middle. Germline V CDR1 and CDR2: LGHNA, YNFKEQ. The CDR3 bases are TGTGCCAGCAGCCAAGAGGTACAGACCTACGAGCAGTACTTC. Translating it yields CASSQEVQTYEQYF.

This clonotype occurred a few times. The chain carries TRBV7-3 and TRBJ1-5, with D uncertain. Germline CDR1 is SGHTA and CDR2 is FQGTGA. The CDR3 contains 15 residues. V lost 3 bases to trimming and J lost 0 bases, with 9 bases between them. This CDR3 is CASSFWLTSNQPQHF. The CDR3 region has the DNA TGTGCCAGCAGCTTTTGGTTAACTAGCAATCAGCCCCAGCATTTT.

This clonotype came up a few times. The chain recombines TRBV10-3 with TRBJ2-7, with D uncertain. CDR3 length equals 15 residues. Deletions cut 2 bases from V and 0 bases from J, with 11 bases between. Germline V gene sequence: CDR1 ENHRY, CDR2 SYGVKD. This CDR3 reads CAISEDSKSSYEQYF. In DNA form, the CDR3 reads TGTGCCATCAGTGAGGACTCTAAGAGCTCCTACGAGCAGTACTTC.

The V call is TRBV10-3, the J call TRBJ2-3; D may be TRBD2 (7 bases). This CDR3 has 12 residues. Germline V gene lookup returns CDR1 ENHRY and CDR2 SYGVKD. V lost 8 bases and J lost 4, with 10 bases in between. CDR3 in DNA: TGTGCCATCGGGGGGGCGGCAGATACGCAGTATTTT. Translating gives CAIGGAADTQYF.

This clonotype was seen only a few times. CDR3 sequence (DNA): TGTGCCAGCAGTGTGGGTCCGAACACTGAAGCTTTCTTT. Translated, it gives CASSVGPNTEAFF. The chain recombines TRBV7-3 with TRBJ1-1, with unresolved D. Trimming took off 6 bases at V and 1 base at J, with 9 bases between the two ends. CDR1 and CDR2 (germline): SGHTA, FQGTGA. The CDR3 sequence is 13 residues long.

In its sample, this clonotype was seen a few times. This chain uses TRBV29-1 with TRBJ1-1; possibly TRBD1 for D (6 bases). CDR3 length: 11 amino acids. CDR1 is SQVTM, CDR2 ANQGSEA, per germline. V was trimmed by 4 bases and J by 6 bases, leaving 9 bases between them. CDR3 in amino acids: CSVGKGAEAFF. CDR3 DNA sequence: TGCAGCGTTGGTAAGGGGGCTGAAGCTTTCTTT.

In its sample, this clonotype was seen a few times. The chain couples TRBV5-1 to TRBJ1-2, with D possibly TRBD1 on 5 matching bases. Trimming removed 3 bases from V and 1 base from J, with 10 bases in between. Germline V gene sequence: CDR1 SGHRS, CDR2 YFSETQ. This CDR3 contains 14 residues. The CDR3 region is CASSWDDSNYGYTF. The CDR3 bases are TGCGCCAGCAGCTGGGATGACAGTAACTATGGCTACACCTTC.

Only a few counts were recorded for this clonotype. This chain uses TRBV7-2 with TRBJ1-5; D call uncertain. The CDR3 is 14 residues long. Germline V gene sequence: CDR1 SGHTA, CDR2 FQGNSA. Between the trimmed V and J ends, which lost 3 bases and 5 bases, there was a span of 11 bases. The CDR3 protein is CASSFWGLYQPQHF. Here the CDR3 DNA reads TGTGCCAGCAGCTTTTGGGGTCTCTATCAGCCCCAGCATTTT.

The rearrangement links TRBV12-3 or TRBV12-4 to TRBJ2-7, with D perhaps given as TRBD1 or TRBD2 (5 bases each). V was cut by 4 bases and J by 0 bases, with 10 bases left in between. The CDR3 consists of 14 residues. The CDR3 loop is CASSWGYSSYEQYF. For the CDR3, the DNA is TGTGCCAGCAGTTGGGGGTACAGCTCCTACGAGCAGTACTTC.

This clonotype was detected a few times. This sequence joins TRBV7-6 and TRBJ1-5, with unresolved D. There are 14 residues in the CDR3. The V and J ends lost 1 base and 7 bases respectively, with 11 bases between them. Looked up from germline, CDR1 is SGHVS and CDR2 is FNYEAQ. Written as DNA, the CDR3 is TGTGCCAGCAGCTTAGGCAGCGTGGGACAGCCCCAGCATTTT. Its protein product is CASSLGSVGQPQHF.

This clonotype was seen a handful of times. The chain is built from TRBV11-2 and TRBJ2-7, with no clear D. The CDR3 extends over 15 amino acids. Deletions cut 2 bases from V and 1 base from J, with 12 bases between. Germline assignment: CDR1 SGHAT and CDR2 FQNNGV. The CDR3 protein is CASSLTGPASYEQYF. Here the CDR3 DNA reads TGTGCCAGCAGCTTAACGGGTCCAGCTTCCTACGAGCAGTACTTC. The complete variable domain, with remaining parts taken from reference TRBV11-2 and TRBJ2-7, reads EAGVAQSPRYKIIEKRQSVAFWCNPISGHATLYWYQQILGQGPKLLIQFQNNGVVDDSQLPKDRFSAERLKGVDSTLKIQPAKLEDSAVYLCASSLTGPASYEQYFGPGTRLTVT.

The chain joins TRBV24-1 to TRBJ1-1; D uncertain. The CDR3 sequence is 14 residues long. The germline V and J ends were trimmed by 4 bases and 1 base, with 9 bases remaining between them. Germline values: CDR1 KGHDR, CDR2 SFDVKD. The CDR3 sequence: CATSDHSGNTEAFF. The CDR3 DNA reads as TGTGCCACCAGTGACCATTCAGGGAACACTGAAGCTTTCTTT.

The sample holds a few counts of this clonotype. CDR3 sequence reads: CASSYSPAFSGANVLTF. The CDR3 DNA sequence: TGTGCCAGCAGTTACTCGCCAGCCTTCTCTGGGGCCAACGTCCTGACTTTC. The chain recombines TRBV6-5 with TRBJ2-6, with D uncertain. CDR3 length: 17 amino acids. Between the trimmed V and J ends, which lost 0 bases and 0 bases, there was a span of 9 bases. Per germline, CDR1 MNHEY and CDR2 SVGAGI.

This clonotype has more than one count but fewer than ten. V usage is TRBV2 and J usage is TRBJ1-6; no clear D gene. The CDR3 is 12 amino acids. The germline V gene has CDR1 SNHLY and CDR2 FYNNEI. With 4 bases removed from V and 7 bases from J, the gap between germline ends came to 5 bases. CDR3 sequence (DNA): TGTGCCAGCAGTGTATCGAATTCACCCCTCCACTTT. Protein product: CASSVSNSPLHF.

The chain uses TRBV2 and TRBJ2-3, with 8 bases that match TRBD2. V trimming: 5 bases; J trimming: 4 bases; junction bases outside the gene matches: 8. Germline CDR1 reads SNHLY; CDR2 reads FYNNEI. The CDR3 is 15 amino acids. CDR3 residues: CASSRLARGSDTQYF. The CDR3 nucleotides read TGTGCCAGCAGTCGACTAGCGCGGGGGTCAGATACGCAGTATTTT.

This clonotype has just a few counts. For the CDR3, the DNA is TGTGCCAGCAGCTATGGGTTTTATGAGCAGTTCTTC. Amino acids: CASSYGFYEQFF. The chain combines TRBV7-9 with TRBJ2-1, with unresolved D. V lost 4 bases to trimming and J lost 8 bases, with 9 bases between them. The length of the CDR3 is 12 residues. Germline lookup yields CDR1 SEHNR and CDR2 FQNEAQ (reference sequence). Supplemented by reference TRBV7-9 and TRBJ2-1, the full variable domain reads DTGVSQNPRHKITKRGQNVTFRCDPISEHNRLYWYRQTLGQGPEFLTYFQNEAQLEKSRLLSDRFSAERPKGSFSTLEIQRTEQGDSAMYLCASSYGFYEQFFGPGTRLTVL.

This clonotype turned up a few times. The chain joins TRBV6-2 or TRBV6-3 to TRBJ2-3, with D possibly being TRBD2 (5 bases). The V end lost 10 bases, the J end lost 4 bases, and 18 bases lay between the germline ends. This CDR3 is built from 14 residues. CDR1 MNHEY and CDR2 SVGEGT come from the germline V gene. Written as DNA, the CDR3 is TGTGCCATTCCCGAGTGGGAGACGGCAGATACGCAGTATTTT. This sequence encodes CAIPEWETADTQYF.

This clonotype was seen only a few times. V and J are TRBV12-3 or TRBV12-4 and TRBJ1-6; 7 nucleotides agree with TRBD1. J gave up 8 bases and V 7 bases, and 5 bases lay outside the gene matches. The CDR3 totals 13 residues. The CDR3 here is CASKQGRYSPLHF. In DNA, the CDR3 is TGTGCCAGCAAACAGGGGCGGTATTCACCCCTCCACTTT.

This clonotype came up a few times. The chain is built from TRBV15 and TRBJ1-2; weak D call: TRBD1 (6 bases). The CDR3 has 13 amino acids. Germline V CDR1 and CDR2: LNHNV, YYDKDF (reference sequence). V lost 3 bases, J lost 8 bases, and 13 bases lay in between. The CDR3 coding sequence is TGTGCCACCAGCAGCTCAGGGGTTGAAGGCTACACCTTC. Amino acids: CATSSSGVEGYTF.

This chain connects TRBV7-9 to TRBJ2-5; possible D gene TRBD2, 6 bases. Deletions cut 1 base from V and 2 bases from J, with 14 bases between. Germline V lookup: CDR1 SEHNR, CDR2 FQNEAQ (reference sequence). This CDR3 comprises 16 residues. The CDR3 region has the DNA TGTGCCAGCAGCTTAGACAGGAGACTAGTGCAAGAGACCCAGTACTTC. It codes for CASSLDRRLVQETQYF.

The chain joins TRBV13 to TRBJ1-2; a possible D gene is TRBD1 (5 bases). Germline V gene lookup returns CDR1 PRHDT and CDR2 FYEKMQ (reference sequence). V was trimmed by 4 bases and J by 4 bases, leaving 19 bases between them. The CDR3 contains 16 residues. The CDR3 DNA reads TGTGCCAGCAGCTATTACAGGTTGGGGAATGTCTATGGCTACACCTTC. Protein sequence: CASSYYRLGNVYGYTF.

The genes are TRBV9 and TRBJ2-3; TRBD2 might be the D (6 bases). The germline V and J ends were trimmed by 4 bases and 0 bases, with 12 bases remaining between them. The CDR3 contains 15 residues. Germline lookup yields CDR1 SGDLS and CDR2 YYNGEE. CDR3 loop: CASSSPGTSTDTQYF. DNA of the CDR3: TGTGCCAGCAGCTCCCCCGGGACTAGCACAGATACGCAGTATTTT.

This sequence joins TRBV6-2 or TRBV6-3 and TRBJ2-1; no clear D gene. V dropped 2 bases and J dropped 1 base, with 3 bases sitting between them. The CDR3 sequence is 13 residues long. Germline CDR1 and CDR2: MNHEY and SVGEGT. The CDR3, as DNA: TGTGCCAGCAGTTACAAATCCTACAATGAGCAGTTCTTC. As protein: CASSYKSYNEQFF.

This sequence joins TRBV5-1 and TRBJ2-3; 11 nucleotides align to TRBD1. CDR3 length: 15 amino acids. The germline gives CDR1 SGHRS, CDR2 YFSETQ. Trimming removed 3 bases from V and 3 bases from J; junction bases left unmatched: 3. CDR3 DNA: TGCGCCAGCAGCTCGGACAGGGGGCTAACAGATACGCAGTATTTT. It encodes CASSSDRGLTDTQYF.

CDR3 amino acids: CAISERGVGTDTQYF. In DNA form, the CDR3 reads TGTGCCATCAGTGAAAGGGGAGTCGGGACAGATACGCAGTATTTT. This chain links TRBV10-3 with TRBJ2-3; the D call may be TRBD1 or TRBD2 (5 bases each). V dropped 3 bases and J dropped 3 bases, with 13 bases sitting between them. This CDR3 is built from 15 residues. The germline V gene has CDR1 ENHRY and CDR2 SYGVKD.